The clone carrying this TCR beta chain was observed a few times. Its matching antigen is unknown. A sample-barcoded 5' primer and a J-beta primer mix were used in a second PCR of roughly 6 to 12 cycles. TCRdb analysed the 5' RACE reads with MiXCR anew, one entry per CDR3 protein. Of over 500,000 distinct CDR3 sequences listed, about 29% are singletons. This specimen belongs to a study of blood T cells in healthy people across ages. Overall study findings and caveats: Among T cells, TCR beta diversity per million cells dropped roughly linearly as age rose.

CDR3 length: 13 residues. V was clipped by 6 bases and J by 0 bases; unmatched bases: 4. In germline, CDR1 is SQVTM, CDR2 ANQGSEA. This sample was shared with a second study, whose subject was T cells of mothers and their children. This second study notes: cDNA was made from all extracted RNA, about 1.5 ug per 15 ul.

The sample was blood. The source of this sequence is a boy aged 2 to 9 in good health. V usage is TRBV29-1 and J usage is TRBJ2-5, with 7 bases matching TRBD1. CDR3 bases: TGCAGCGTCGGGACAGTAAACCAAGAGACCCAGTACTTC. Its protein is CSVGTVNQETQYF. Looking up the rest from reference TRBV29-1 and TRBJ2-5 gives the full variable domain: SAVISQKPSRDICQRGTSLTIQCQVDSQVTMMFWYRQQPGQSLTLIATANQGSEATYESGFVIDKFPISRPNLTFSTLTVSNMSPEDSSIYLCSVGTVNQETQYFGPGTRLLVL.